A selection of T cell receptor beta chains follows, all from one sample in a study of cytomegalovirus exposure and HLA in healthy donors. Method: immunoSEQ multiplex PCR; TCRdb's copy keeps in-frame clones and lacks some. The sample lists 45,000 to 60,000 clones, over 85% occurring once. The sequenced sample was PBMCs. The receptor set was obtained from a woman younger than 35 in good health and CMV-seronegative. Each CDR3 is given with its conserved first and last residue. The D gene is left open where the match is weak. Clone size is shown for a subset of rows, as once, few, many or a class of expanded clone.

abundance,j_gene,d_gene,v_gene,CDR3nt,CDR3aa
.,TRBJ2-1,.,TRBV5-6,TGTGCCAGCAGACCCGGCTCAGGGGTTGAGCAGTTCTTC,CASRPGSGVEQFF
.,TRBJ1-2,.,TRBV6-5,TGTGCCAGCAGTTACTCGAGGTTAAACTATGGCTACACCTTC,CASSYSRLNYGYTF
.,TRBJ2-4,TRBD1,TRBV2,TGTGCCAGCAAGAAAGCTCAGGGGGTAAACATTCAGTACTTC,CASKKAQGVNIQYF
.,TRBJ2-1,.,TRBV5-6,TGTGCCAGCAGCTCTCAGGTGGGCGAGCAGTTCTTC,CASSSQVGEQFF
once,TRBJ2-2,.,TRBV9,TGTGCCAGCAGGGGCGTTAACACCGGGGAGCTGTTTTTT,CASRGVNTGELFF
.,TRBJ1-2,.,TRBV27,TGTGCCAGCAACAAAAGGCCGGGAGTGTGGCGCGGCTACACCTTC,CASNKRPGVWRGYTF
.,TRBJ1-2,TRBD1,TRBV5-1,TGCGCCAGCAGCTCGGTCCTAGGGGGCGATGGCTACACCTTC,CASSSVLGGDGYTF
.,TRBJ2-1,TRBD2,TRBV2,TGTGCCAGCACCGGGGTAGCTAGCGGGAGTGCGAATGAGCAGTTCTTC,CASTGVASGSANEQFF
.,TRBJ2-5,TRBD1,TRBV28,TGTGCCAGCAGTTCGGCAGGGACAGTACAAGAGACCCAGTACTTC,CASSSAGTVQETQYF
.,TRBJ1-4,.,TRBV7-2,TGTGCCAGCAGCTTAAGTCGCAGGGAGGGTCGTGAAAAACTGTTTTTT,CASSLSRREGREKLFF
.,TRBJ2-3,.,TRBV6-6,TGTGCCAGCAGTTACGGAGGGGCGGAACGCACAGATACGCAGTATTTT,CASSYGGAERTDTQYF
few,TRBJ2-3,.,TRBV29-1,TGCAGCGTTCGGAGCGGCTTTAACACAGATACGCAGTATTTT,CSVRSGFNTDTQYF
few,TRBJ1-1,.,TRBV30,TGTGCCTGCCAGCGAGGAGGATCGAGCACTGAAGCTTTCTTT,CACQRGGSSTEAFF
.,TRBJ1-1,TRBD1,TRBV19,TGTGCCAGTTGGGAGCAGGGGGCGAGTCACACTGAAGCTTTCTTT,CASWEQGASHTEAFF
.,TRBJ2-7,.,TRBV15,TGTGCCACCAGCAGAGTTGGAGGGGGCCAGTACGAGCAGTACTTC,CATSRVGGGQYEQYF
.,TRBJ2-3,TRBD2,TRBV10-2,TGCGCCAGCAGTGGCCTAGCGGGAGTCCCAGATACGCAGTATTTT,CASSGLAGVPDTQYF
.,TRBJ2-7,.,TRBV6-5,TGTGCCAGCAGTTACTCTCTTGGAGGGCCAGCCTACGAGCAGTACTTC,CASSYSLGGPAYEQYF
.,TRBJ2-2,TRBD2,TRBV5-1,TGCGCCAGCAGTGAATCTAGCGGGAGATACGGGGAGCTGTTTTTT,CASSESSGRYGELFF
.,TRBJ1-1,.,TRBV6-5,TGTGCCAGCCGAATCACGGAGGGGTGGATTGAAGCTTTCTTT,CASRITEGWIEAFF
.,TRBJ2-1,TRBD2,TRBV13,TGTGCCAACAAAGTAATAGCGGGGGTATACAATGAGCAGTTCTTC,CANKVIAGVYNEQFF
.,TRBJ2-1,TRBD2,TRBV7-3,TGTGCCAGCAGTAGCGGGGGGCTCCACAATGAGCAGTTCTTC,CASSSGGLHNEQFF
.,TRBJ1-5,TRBD1,TRBV13,TGTGCCAGCAGCTCCGACAGGGGCGGCCAGCCCCAGCATTTT,CASSSDRGGQPQHF
.,TRBJ1-3,.,TRBV6-6,TGTGCCAGCAGTTCCACGGACAGCTCTGGAAACACCATATATTTT,CASSSTDSSGNTIYF
.,TRBJ2-5,.,TRBV10-3,TGTGCCATCAGTGAAGAGGAGACCCAGTACTTC,CAISEEETQYF
.,TRBJ2-5,.,TRBV7-9,TGTGCCAGCAGCTCGGACAGGGGATGGGGACTAGCCCTGCGGGAGACCCAGTACTTC,CASSSDRGWGLALRETQYF
.,TRBJ1-2,TRBD1,TRBV5-1,TGCGCCAGCAGCTTGGGATGGGACAGGGGGAGAAACTATGGCTACACCTTC,CASSLGWDRGRNYGYTF
.,TRBJ1-6,.,TRBV5-1,TGCGCCAGCAGCTCCGGAGGGGCGCGGAATTCACCCCTCCACTTT,CASSSGGARNSPLHF
once,TRBJ2-7,.,TRBV5-4,TGTGCCAGCAGCGTCGGGACAAACTACGAGCAGTACTTC,CASSVGTNYEQYF
.,TRBJ2-7,.,TRBV6-1,TGTGCCAGCAGCCGTCGCGGGGACAGCTACGAGCAGTACTTC,CASSRRGDSYEQYF
.,TRBJ1-1,.,TRBV29-1,TGCAGCGTTGTAGGGGGTGTGCCTGAAGCTTTCTTT,CSVVGGVPEAFF
.,TRBJ1-3,.,TRBV27,TGTGCCAGCAGTTTAAGGGGTGGGGACACCATATATTTT,CASSLRGGDTIYF
.,TRBJ2-1,.,TRBV27,TGTGCCAGCAGCCGGGGGTGGACTCACAATGAGCAGTTCTTC,CASSRGWTHNEQFF
.,TRBJ2-5,TRBD1,TRBV7-8,TGTGCCAGCAGCTTTCGCCCGAGGGGGCAGCAAGAGACCCAGTACTTC,CASSFRPRGQQETQYF
.,TRBJ2-1,TRBD2,TRBV6-5,TGTGCCAGCAGACTAGCGGGATTCAATGAGCAGTTCTTC,CASRLAGFNEQFF
.,TRBJ2-3,TRBD2,TRBV6-4,TGTGCCAGCAGTACCACTAGCGGGGGGGCCACAGATACGCAGTATTTT,CASSTTSGGATDTQYF
.,TRBJ2-2,.,TRBV10-1,TGCGCCAGCAGTGATTTCGAGGGTAGCAGGGGGAACACCGGGGAGCTGTTTTTT,CASSDFEGSRGNTGELFF
.,TRBJ2-5,.,TRBV5-1,TGCGCCAGCAGCTTGTGGGGTAGCGGCATCCTAGAGACCCAGTACTTC,CASSLWGSGILETQYF
.,TRBJ2-7,.,TRBV5-1,TGCGCCAGCAGCGGGGACAACTCCTACGAGCAGTACTTC,CASSGDNSYEQYF
few,TRBJ2-3,TRBD2,TRBV6-4,TGTGCCAGCAGTGACGCTAGCGGGGGGGCCCCAGATACGCAGTATTTT,CASSDASGGAPDTQYF
.,TRBJ1-2,.,TRBV5-4,TGTGCCAGCAGCTTGGTTGAAGAGGGCTATGGCTACACCTTC,CASSLVEEGYGYTF